This entry is about one T cell receptor (beta chain). What it binds is unknown. The study ran its PCR with 60 Vbeta and 13 Jbeta primers. TCRdb's table, derived via immunoSEQ multiplex PCR, lists solely in-frame clones and lacks some. The sample's table shows around 100,000 clones. These data originate in a study of cytomegalovirus exposure and HLA in healthy donors. This CDR3 has 16 residues. J lost 2 bases, V lost 5 bases, and 12 bases had no gene match. CDR1 and CDR2 from the germline V gene are SGHTA and FQGNSA. Overall study results and limits: A later analysis reportedly found fewer N-insertions in an Asian-associated ancestry cluster than the approximately 670-donor mean. Later analysis associated a missense DCLRE1C variant with TCR beta V- and J-gene trimming. Sequences of the TCR beta chain were said to predict the HLA-A and HLA-B alleles of most subjects accurately.

The sequencing input was PBMCs. The rearrangement uses TRBV7-2 and TRBJ2-7, with 7 nucleotides matching TRBD1. This sequence was found in a man aged 30-40 years in good health and CMV-seronegative. The CDR3, as DNA: TGTGCCAGCAGCGTGCATGGGGCAGGGGGAGCCTACGAGCAGTACTTC. Residues: CASSVHGAGGAYEQYF. The full variable domain, with the rest looked up from reference TRBV7-2 and TRBJ2-7, is GAGVSQSPSNKVTEKGKDVELRCDPISGHTALYWYRQSLGQGLEFLIYFQGNSAPDKSGLPSDRFSAERTGGSVSTLTIQRTQQEDSAVYLCASSVHGAGGAYEQYFGPGTRLTVT.